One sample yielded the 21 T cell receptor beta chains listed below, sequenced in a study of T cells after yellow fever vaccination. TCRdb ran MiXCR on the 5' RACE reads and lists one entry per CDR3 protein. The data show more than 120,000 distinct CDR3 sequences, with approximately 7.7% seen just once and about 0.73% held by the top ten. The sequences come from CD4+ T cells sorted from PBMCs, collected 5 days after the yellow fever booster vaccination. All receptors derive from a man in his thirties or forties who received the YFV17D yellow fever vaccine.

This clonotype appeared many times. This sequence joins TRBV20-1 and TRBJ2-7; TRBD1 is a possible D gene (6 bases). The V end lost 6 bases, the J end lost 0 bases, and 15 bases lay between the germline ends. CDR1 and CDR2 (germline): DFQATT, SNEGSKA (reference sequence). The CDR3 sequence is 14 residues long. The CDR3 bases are TGCAGTGCACTGCCTGGGGGCAGCTCCTACGAGCAGTACTTC. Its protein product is CSALPGGSSYEQYF.

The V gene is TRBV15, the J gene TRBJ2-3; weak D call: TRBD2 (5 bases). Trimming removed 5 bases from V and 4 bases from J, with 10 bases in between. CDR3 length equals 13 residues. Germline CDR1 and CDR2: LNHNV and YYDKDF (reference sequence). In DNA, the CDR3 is TGTGCCACCAGCCGAAGAGGGTCAGATACGCAGTATTTT. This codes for CATSRRGSDTQYF.

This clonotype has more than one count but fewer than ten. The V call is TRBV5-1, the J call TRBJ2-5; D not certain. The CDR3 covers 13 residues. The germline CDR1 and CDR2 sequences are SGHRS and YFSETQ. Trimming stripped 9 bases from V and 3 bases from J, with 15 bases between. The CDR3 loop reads CANRRWGKETQYF. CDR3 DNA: TGCGCCAACCGCCGGTGGGGTAAAGAGACCCAGTACTTC. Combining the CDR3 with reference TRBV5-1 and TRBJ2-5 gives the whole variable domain KAGVTQTPRYLIKTRGQQVTLSCSPISGHRSVSWYQQTPGQGLQFLFEYFSETQRNKGNFPGRFSGRQFSNSRSEMNVSTLELGDSALYLCANRRWGKETQYFGPGTRLLVL.

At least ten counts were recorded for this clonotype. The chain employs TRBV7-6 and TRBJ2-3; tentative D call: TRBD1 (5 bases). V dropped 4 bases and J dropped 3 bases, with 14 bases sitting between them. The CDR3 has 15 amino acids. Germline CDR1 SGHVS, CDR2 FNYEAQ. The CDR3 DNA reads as TGTGCCAGCAGCTCCCAGGGTCTGGGGACAGATACGCAGTATTTT. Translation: CASSSQGLGTDTQYF.

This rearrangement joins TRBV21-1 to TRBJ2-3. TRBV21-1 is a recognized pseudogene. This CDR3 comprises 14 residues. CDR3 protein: CASSRKCGTDTQYF. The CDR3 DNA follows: TGTGCCAGCAGCAGGAAGTGCGGAACAGATACGCAGTATTTT.

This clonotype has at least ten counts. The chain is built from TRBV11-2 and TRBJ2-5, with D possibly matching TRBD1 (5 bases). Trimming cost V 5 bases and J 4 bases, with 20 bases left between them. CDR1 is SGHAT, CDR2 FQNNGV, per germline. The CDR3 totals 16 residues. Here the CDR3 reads CASSPGASTRLETQYF. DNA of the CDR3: TGTGCCAGCAGCCCTGGGGCCAGCACGAGATTAGAGACCCAGTACTTC.

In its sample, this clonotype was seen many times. DNA for the CDR3: TGTGCCAGCAGACACCTGAGGGGGCCCTCCTACGAGCAGTACTTC. It is translated as CASRHLRGPSYEQYF. The chain links TRBV6-1 to TRBJ2-7, with 7 nucleotides matching TRBD1. V dropped 6 bases and J dropped 0; count of bases not matched to a gene: 8. Germline V gene data show CDR1 as MNHNS and CDR2 as SASEGT. The CDR3 has 15 residues.

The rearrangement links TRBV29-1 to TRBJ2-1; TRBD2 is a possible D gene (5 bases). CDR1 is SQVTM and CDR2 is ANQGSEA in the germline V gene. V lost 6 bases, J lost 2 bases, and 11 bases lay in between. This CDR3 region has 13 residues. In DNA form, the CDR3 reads TGCAGCGTAATGAGCGGAACCTACAATGAGCAGTTCTTC. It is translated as CSVMSGTYNEQFF.

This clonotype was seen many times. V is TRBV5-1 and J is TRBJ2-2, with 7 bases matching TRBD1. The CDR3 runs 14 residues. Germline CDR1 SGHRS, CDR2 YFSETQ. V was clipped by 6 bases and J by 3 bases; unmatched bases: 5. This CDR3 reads CASTDRPDTGELFF. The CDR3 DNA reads TGCGCCAGCACGGACAGGCCGGACACCGGGGAGCTGTTTTTT.

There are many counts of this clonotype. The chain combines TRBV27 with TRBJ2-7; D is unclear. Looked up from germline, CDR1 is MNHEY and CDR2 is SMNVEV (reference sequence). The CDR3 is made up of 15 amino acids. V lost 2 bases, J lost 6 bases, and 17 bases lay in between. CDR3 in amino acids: CASSLRQSRWGEQYF. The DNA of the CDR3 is TGTGCCAGCAGTTTAAGGCAGTCCCGATGGGGCGAGCAGTACTTC.

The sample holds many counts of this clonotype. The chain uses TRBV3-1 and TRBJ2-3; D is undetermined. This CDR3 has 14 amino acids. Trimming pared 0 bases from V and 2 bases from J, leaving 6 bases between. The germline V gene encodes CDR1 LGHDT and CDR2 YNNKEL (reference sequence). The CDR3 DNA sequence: TGTGCCAGCAGCCAAGAACACCCCACAGATACGCAGTATTTT. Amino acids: CASSQEHPTDTQYF.

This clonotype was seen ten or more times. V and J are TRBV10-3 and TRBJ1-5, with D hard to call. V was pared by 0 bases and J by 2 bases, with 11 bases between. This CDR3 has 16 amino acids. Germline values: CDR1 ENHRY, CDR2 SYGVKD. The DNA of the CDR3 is TGTGCCATCAGTGAGTCGATGGGAGGTGGCAATCAGCCCCAGCATTTT. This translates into CAISESMGGGNQPQHF.

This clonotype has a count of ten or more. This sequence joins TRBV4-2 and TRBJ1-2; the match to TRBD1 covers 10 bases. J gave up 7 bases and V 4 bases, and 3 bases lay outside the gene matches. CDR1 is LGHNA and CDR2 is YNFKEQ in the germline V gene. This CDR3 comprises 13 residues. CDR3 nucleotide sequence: TGTGCCAGCAGCCTCGGGACAGGGGTTGGCTACACCTTC. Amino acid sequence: CASSLGTGVGYTF.

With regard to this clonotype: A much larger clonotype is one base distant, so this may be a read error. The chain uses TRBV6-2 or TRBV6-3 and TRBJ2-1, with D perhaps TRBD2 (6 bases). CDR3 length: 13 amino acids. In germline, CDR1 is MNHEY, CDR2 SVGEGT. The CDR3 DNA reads TGTGCCAGCAGGGGGGACTCCTACAATGGGCAGTTCTTC. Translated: CASRGDSYNGQFF.

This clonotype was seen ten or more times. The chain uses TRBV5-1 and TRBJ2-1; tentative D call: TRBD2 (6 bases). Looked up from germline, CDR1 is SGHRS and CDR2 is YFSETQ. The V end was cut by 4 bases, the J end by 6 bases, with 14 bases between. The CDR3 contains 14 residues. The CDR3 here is CASSQSGLANEQFF. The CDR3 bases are TGCGCCAGCAGCCAATCGGGACTCGCCAATGAGCAGTTCTTC.

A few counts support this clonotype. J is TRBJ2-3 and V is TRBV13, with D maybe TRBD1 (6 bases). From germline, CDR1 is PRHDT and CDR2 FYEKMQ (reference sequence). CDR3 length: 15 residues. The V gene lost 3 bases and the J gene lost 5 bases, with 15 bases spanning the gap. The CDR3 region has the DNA TGTGCCAGCAGCTTTGGACAAACCAGGGGAGATACGCAGTATTTT. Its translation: CASSFGQTRGDTQYF.

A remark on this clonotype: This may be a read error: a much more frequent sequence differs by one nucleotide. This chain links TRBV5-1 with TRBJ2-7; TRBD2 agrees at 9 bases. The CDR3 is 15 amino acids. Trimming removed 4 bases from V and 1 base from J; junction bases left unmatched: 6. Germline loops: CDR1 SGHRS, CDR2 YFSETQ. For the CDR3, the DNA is TGCGCCAGCAGCACGCGGGGGGGACAGTCCTACGAGCAGTACTTC. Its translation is CASSTRGGQSYEQYF.

The CDR3: CASSLFSVVQPQHF. The CDR3 nucleotides are TGTGCCAGCAGTTTATTCTCCGTTGTTCAGCCCCAGCATTTT. The V gene is TRBV28, the J gene TRBJ1-5, with D unresolved. Trimming left V 1 base short and J 6 bases short, with 10 bases between. The V gene's germline CDR1 is MDHEN and CDR2 SYDVKM. The CDR3 contains 14 residues.

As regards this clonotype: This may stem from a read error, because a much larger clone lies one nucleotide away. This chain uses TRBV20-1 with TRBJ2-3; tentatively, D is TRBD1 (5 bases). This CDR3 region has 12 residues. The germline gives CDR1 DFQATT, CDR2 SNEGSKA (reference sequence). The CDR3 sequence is CSARSDTDTRYF. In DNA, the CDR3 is TGCAGTGCTAGATCGGACACAGATACGCGGTATTTT.

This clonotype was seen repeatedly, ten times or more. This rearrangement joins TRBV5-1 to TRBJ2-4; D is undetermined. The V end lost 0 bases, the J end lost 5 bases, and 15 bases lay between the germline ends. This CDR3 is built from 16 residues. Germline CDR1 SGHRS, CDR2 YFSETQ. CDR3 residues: CASSLALDGQQNIQYF. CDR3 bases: TGCGCCAGCAGCTTGGCCTTGGATGGTCAGCAAAACATTCAGTACTTC. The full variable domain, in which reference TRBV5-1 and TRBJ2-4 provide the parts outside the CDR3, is KAGVTQTPRYLIKTRGQQVTLSCSPISGHRSVSWYQQTPGQGLQFLFEYFSETQRNKGNFPGRFSGRQFSNSRSEMNVSTLELGDSALYLCASSLALDGQQNIQYFGAGTRLSVL.

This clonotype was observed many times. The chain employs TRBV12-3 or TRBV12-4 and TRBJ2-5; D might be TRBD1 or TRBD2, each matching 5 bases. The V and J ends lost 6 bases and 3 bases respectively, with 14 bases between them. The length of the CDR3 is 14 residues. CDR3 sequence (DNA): TGTGCCAGCAGCCCAGCGGCAGGGAAAGAGACCCAGTACTTC. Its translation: CASSPAAGKETQYF.